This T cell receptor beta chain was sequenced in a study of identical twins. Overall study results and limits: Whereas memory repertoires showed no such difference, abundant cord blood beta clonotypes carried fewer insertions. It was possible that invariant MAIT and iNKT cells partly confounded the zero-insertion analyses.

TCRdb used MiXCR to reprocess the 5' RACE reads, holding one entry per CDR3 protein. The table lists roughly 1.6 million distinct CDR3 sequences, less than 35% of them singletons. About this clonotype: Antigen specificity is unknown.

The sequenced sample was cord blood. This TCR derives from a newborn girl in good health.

The CDR3 spells CSASFSGGATQYF. CDR3 nucleotide sequence: TGCAGTGCTAGTTTCAGCGGGGGGGCCACGCAGTATTTT. The J gene is TRBJ2-3, the V gene TRBV20-1; TRBD2 matches at 10 bases. Germline V gives CDR1 DFQATT, CDR2 SNEGSKA (reference sequence). The CDR3 consists of 13 residues. V lost 3 bases, J lost 9 bases, and 6 bases stayed unmatched.